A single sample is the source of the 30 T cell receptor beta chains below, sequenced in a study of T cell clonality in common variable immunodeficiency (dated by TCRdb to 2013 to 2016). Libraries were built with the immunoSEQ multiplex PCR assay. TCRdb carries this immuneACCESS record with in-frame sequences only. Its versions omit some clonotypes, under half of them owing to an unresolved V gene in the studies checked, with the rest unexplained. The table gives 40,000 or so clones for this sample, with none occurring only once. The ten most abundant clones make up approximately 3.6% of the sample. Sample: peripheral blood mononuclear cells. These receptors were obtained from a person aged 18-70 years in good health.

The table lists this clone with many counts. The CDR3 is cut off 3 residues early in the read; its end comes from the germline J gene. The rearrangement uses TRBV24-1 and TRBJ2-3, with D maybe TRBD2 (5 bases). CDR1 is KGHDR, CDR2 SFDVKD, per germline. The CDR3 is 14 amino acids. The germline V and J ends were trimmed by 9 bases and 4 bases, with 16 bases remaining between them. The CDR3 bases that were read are TGTGCCACCCAAACACGGGGAGTTGCAGATACG. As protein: CATQTRGVADT. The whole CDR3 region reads CATQTRGVADTQYF.

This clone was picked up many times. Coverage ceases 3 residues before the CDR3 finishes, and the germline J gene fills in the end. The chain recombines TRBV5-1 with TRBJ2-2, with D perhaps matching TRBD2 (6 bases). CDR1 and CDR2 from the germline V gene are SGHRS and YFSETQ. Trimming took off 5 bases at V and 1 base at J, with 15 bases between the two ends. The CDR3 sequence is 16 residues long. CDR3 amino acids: CASSPLGLLNTGELFF. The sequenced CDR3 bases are TGCGCCAGCAGTCCTCTGGGACTCTTGAACACCGGGGAG.

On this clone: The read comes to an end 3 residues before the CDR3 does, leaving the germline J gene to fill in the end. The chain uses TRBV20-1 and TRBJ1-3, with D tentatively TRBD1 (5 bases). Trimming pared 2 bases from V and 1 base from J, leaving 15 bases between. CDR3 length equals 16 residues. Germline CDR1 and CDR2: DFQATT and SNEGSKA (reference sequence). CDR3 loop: CSARNPDGTSGNTIYF. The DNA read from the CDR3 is TGCAGTGCTAGAAATCCCGACGGGACTTCTGGAAACACC.

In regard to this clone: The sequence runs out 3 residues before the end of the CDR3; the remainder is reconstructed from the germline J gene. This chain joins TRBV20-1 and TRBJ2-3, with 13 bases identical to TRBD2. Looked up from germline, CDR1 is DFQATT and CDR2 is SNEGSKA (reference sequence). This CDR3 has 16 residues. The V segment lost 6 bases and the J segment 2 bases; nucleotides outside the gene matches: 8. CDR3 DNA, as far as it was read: TGCAGTGCAACCGGGACTAGCGGGGCCTCCACAGATACG. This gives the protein CSATGTSGASTDT. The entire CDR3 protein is CSATGTSGASTDTQYF.

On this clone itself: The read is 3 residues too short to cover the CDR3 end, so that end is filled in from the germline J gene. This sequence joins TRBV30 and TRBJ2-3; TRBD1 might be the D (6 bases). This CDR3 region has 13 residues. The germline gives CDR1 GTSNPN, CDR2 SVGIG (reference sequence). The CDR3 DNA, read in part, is TGTGCCTGGAGTAAAATGAAGGGGGAGACG. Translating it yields CAWSKMKGET. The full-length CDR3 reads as CAWSKMKGETQYF.

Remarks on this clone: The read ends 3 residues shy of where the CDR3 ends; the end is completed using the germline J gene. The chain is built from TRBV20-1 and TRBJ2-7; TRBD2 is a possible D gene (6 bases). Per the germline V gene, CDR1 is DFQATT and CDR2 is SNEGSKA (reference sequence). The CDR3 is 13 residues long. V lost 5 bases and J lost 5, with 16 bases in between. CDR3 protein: CSAPVAGRNEQYF. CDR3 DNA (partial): TGCAGTGCTCCCGTTGCGGGGAGAAACGAG.

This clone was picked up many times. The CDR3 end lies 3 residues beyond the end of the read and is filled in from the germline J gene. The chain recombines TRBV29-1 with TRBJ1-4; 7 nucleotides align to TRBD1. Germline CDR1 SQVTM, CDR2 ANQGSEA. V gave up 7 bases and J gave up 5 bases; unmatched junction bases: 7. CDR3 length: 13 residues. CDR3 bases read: TGCAGCGGCTGGGACAGCAGAAATGAAAAA. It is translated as CSGWDSRNEK. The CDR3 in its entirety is CSGWDSRNEKLFF.

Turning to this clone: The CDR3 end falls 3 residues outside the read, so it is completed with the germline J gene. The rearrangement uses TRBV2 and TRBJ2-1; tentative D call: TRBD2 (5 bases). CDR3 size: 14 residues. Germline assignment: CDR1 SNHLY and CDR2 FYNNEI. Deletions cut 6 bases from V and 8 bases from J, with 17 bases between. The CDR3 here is CASRPSDSRDEQFF. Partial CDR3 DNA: TGTGCCAGCAGACCCAGCGATTCGCGGGATGAG.

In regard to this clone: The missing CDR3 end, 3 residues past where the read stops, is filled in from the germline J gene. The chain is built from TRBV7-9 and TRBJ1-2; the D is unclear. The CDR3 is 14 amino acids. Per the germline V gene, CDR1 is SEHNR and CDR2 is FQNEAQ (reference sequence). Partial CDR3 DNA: TGTGCCAGCAGCTACTCCGGGGTGAAATACGGC. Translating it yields CASSYSGVKYG. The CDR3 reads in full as CASSYSGVKYGYTF.

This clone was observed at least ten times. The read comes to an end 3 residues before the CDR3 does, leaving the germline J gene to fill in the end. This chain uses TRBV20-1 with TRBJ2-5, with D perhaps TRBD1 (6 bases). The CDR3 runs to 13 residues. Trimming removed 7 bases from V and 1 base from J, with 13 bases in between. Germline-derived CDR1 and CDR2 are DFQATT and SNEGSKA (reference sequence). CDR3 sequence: CSVLGQSQETQYF. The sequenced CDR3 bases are TGCAGTGTTTTAGGACAGTCCCAAGAGACC.

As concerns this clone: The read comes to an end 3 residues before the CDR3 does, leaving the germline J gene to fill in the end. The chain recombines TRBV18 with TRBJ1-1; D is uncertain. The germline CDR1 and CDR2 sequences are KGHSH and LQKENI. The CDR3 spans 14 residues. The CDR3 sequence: CASSPVPAAETAFF. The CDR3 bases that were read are TGTGCCAGCTCACCGGTTCCGGCGGCGGAGACA.

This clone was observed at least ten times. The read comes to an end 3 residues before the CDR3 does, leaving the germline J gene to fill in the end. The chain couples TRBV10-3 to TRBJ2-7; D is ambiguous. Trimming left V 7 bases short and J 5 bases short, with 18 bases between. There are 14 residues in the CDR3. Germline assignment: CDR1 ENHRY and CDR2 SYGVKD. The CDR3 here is CAITQEWARNEQYF. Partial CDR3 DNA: TGTGCCATCACCCAGGAGTGGGCGAGGAACGAG.

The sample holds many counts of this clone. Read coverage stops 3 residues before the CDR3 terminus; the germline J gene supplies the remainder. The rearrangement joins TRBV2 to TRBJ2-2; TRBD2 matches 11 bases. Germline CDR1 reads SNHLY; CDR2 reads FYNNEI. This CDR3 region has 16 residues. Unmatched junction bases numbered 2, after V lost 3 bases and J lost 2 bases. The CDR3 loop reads CASSDGTSGNTGELFF. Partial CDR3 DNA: TGTGCCAGCAGTGACGGGACTAGCGGAAACACCGGGGAG.

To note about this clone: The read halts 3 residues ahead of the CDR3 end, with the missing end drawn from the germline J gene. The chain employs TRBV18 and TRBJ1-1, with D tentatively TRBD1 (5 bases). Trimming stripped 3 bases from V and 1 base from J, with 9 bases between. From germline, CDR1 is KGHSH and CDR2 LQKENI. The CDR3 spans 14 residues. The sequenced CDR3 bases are TGTGCCAGCTCACCTAAAACAGGGAACACTGAA. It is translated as CASSPKTGNTE. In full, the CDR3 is CASSPKTGNTEAFF.

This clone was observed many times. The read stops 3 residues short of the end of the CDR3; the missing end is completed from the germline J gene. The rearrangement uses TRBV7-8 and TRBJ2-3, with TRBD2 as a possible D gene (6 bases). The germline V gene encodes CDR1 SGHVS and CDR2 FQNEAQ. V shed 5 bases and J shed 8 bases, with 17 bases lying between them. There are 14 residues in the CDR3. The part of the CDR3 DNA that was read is TGTGCCAGCAGCCCCCGGGGACTCCGGGGTACG. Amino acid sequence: CASSPRGLRGT. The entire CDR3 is CASSPRGLRGTQYF.

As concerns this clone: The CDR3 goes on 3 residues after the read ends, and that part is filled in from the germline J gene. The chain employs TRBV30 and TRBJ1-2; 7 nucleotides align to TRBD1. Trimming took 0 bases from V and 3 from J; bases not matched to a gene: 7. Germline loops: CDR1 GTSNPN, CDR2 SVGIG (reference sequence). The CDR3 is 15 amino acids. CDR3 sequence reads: CAWSVGQIRHYGYTF. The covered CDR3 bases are TGTGCCTGGAGTGTGGGACAGATTCGTCACTATGGC. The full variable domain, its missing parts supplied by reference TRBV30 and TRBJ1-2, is SQTIHQWPATLVQPVGSPLSLECTVEGTSNPNLYWYRQAAGRGLQLLFYSVGIGQISSEVPQNLSASRPQDRQFILSSKKLLLSDSGFYLCAWSVGQIRHYGYTFGSGTRLTVV.

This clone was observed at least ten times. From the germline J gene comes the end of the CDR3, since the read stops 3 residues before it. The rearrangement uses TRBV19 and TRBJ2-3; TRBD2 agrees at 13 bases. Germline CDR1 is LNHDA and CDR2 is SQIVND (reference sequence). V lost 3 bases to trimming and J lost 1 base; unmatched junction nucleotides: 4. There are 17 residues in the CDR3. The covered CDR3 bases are TGTGCCAGTAGTATTTCCGGGACTAGCGGGGGCACAGATACG. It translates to CASSISGTSGGTDT. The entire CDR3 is CASSISGTSGGTDTQYF.

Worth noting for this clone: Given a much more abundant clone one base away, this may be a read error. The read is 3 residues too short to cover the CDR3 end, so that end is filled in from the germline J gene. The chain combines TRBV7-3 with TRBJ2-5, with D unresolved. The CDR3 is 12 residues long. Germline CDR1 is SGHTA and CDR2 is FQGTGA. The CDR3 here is CASSSLGDTQYF. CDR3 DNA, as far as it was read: TGTGCCAGCAGCTCCCTAGGAGATACC.

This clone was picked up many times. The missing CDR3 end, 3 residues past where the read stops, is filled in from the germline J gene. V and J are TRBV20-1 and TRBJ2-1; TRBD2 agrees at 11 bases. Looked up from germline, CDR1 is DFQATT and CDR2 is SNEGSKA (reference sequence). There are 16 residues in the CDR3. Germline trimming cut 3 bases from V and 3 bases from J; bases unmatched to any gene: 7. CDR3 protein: CSARSPLAGVYNEQFF. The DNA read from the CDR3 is TGCAGTGCTAGGTCCCCACTAGCGGGGGTCTACAATGAG.

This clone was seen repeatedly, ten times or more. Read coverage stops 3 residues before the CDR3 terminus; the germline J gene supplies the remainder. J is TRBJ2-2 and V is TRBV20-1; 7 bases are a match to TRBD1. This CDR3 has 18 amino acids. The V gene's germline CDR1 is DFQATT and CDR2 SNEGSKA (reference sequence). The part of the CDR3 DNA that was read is TGCAGTGCTAGCGGTCTAGGACAGGCCAGCTCCTATAATTCACCG. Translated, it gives CSASGLGQASSYNSP. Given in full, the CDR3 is CSASGLGQASSYNSPLFF.

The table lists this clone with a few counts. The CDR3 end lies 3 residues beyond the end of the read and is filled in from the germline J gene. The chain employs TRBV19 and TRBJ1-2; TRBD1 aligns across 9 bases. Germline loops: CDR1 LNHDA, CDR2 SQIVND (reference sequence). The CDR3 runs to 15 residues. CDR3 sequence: CASSRDRVLQDTYTF. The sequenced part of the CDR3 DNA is TGTGCCAGTAGTAGGGACAGGGTTTTACAAGATACC.

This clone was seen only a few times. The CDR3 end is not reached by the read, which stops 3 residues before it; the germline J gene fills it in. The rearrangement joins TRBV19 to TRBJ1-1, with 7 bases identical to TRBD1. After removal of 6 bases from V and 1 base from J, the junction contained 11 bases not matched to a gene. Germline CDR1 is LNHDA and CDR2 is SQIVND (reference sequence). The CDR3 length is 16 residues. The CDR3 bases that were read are TGTGCCAGTAGCCAGTTAGTGGGACAGAGGAACACTGAA. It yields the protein CASSQLVGQRNTE. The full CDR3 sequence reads CASSQLVGQRNTEAFF.

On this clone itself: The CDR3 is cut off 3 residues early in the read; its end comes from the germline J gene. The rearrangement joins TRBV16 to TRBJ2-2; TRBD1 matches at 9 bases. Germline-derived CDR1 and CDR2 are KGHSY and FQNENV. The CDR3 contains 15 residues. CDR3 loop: CASSQSDRGSEKLFF. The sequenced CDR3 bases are TGTGCCAGCAGCCAATCCGACAGGGGGTCGGAAAAG.

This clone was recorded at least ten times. The DNA read from the CDR3 is TGCGCCAGCAGCTTGGCCAGGGTGGAGACC. Its translation: CASSLARVET. The full CDR3 is CASSLARVETQYF. The chain has TRBV5-1 and TRBJ2-5; possible D gene TRBD1, 5 bases. Read data end 3 residues before the CDR3 end; the end is taken from the germline J gene. The CDR3 totals 13 residues. CDR1 SGHRS and CDR2 YFSETQ come from the germline V gene. Between the trimmed V and J ends, which lost 0 bases and 5 bases, there was a span of 8 bases.

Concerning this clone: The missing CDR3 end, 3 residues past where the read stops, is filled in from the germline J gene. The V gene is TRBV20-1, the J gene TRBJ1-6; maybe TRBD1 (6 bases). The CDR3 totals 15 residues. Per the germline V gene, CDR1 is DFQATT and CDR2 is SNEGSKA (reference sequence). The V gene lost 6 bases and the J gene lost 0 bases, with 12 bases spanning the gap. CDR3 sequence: CSAHQQGSYNSPLHF. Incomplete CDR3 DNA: TGCAGTGCCCACCAACAGGGCTCCTATAATTCACCC.

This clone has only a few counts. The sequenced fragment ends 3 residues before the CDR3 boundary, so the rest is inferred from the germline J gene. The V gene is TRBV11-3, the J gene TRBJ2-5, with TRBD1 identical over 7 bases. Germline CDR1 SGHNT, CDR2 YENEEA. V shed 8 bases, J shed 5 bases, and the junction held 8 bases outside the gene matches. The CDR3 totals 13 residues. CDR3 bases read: TGTGCCAGCGCCGACAGGGATCGGGAGACC. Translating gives CASADRDRET. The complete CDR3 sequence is CASADRDRETQYF.

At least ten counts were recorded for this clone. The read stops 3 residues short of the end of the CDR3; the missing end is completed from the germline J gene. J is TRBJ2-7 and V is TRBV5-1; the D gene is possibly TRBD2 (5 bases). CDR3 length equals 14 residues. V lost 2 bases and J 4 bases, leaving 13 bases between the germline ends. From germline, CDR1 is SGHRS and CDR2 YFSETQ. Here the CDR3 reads CASSFGAESYEQYF. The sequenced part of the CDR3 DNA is TGCGCCAGCAGCTTCGGAGCGGAGAGTTACGAG.

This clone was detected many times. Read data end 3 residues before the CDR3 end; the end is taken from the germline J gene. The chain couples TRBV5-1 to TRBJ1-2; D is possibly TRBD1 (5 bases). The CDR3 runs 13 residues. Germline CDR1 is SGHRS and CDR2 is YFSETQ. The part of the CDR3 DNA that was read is TGCGCCAGCAGCTTGGTAGGGGTTGAGGGC. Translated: CASSLVGVEG. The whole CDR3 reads CASSLVGVEGYTF.

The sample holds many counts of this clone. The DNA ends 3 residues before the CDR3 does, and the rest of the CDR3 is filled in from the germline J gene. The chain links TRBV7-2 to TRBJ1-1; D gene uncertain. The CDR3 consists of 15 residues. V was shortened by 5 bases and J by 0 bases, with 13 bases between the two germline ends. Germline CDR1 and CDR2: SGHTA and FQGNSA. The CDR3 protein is CASSPSGYMNTEAFF. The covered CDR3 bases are TGTGCCAGCAGCCCTAGCGGATACATGAACACTGAA.

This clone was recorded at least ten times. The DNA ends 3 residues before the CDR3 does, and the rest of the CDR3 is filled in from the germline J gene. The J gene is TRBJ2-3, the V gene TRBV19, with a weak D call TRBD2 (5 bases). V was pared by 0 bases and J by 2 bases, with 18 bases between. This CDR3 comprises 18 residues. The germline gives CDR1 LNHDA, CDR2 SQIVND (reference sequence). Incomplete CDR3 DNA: TGTGCCAGTAGTATAGACGCGGACGGACTCACCCTCACAGATACG. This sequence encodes CASSIDADGLTLTDT. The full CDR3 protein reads CASSIDADGLTLTDTQYF.